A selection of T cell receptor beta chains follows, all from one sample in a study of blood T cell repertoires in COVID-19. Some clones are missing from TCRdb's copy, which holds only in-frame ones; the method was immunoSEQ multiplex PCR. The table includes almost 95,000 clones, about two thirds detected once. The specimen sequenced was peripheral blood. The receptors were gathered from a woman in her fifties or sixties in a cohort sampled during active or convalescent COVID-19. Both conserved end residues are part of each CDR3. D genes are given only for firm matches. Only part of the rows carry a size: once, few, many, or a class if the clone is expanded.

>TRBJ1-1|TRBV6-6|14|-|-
CASSSHGGGSEAFF
TGTGCCAGCAGTTCCCACGGGGGGGGCTCTGAAGCTTTCTTT
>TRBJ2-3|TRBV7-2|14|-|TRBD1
CASKQTGYGDTQYF
TGTGCCAGCAAACAGACAGGGTACGGAGATACGCAGTATTTT
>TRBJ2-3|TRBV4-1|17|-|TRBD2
CASSQETSGASTDTQYF
TGCGCCAGCAGCCAAGAGACTAGCGGGGCTAGCACAGATACGCAGTATTTT
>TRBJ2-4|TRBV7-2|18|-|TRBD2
CASSARGSGGRDKNIQYF
TGTGCCAGCAGCGCCCGAGGTAGCGGGGGTAGAGACAAAAACATTCAGTACTTC
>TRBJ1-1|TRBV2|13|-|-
CARAGVGNTEAFF
TGTGCCCGCGCGGGCGTAGGGAACACTGAAGCTTTCTTT
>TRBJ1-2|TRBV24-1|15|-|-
CATSDWSGEGYGYTF
TGTGCCACCAGTGATTGGAGCGGGGAGGGCTATGGCTACACCTTC
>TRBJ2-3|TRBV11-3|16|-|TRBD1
CASSPGPGTGRDTQYF
TGTGCCAGCAGCCCGGGTCCCGGGACAGGCCGAGATACGCAGTATTTT
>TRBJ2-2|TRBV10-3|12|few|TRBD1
CATGQGSGELFF
TGTGCCACTGGACAGGGCTCGGGGGAGCTGTTTTTT
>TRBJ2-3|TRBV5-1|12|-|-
CASSLAGDTQYF
TGCGCCAGCAGCTTGGCCGGAGATACGCAGTATTTT
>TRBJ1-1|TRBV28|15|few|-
CASSLWSGMNTEAFF
TGTGCCAGCAGTTTATGGTCAGGGATGAACACTGAAGCTTTCTTT
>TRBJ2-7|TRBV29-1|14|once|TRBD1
CSVPKTGTLYEQYF
TGCAGCGTGCCTAAGACAGGGACGTTATACGAGCAGTACTTC
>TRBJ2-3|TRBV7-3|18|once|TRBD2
CASSLTFSGGPSTDTQYF
TGTGCCAGCAGCTTAACTTTTAGCGGGGGTCCTAGCACAGATACGCAGTATTTT
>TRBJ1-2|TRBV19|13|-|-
CASSPYLSDGYTF
TGTGCCAGTAGTCCCTATCTATCGGATGGCTACACCTTC
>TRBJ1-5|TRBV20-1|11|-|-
CSAGSRGPQHF
TGCAGTGCGGGTAGTCGGGGGCCCCAGCATTTT
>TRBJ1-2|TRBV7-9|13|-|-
CASSRGQPYGYTF
TGTGCCAGCAGCCGCGGACAGCCCTATGGCTACACCTTC
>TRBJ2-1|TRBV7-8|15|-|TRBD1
CASSLPGGAYDEQFF
TGTGCCAGCAGCTTACCAGGGGGCGCCTACGATGAGCAGTTCTTC
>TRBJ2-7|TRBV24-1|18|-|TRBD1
CATSDSGQGRGTIYEQYF
TGTGCCACCAGTGATTCGGGACAGGGTCGAGGGACTATCTACGAGCAGTACTTC
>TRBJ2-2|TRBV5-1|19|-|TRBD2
CASSLRVSGGATNTGELFF
TGCGCCAGCAGCTTGCGTGTTAGCGGGGGGGCCACGAACACCGGGGAGCTGTTTTTT
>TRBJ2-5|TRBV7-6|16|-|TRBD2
CASSFYTSGGQETQYF
TGTGCCAGCAGCTTTTACACTAGCGGGGGTCAAGAGACCCAGTACTTC
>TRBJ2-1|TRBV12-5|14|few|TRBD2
CASGASGAGNEQFF
TGTGCTAGTGGGGCTAGCGGGGCGGGTAATGAGCAGTTCTTC
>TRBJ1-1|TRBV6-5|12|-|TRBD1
CASSRTGTEAFF
TGTGCCAGCAGTAGGACAGGAACTGAAGCTTTCTTT
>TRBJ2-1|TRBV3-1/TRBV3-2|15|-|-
CASSQHYRLYNEQFF
TGTGCCAGCAGCCAACATTACAGGCTCTACAATGAGCAGTTCTTC
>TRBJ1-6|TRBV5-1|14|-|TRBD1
CASSGQVYNSPLHF
TGCGCCAGCAGCGGACAGGTCTATAATTCACCCCTCCACTTT
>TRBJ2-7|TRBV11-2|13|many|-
CASSSPVPGEQYF
TGTGCCAGCAGCTCCCCAGTACCTGGCGAGCAGTACTTC
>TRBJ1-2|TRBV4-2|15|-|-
CASSQEGSLFYGYTF
TGTGCCAGCAGCCAAGAGGGCAGCCTTTTCTATGGCTACACCTTC
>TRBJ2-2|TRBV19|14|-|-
CASSNIQVTGELFF
TGTGCCAGTAGTAATATACAGGTTACCGGGGAGCTGTTTTTT
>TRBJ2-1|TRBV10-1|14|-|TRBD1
CASSTTGTYNEQFF
TGCGCCAGCAGTACGACAGGGACATACAATGAGCAGTTCTTC
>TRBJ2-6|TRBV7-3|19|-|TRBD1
CASSPRGGQGAFGANVLTF
TGTGCCAGCAGCCCCAGGGGGGGACAGGGGGCCTTTGGGGCCAACGTCCTGACTTTC
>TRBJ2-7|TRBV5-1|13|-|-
CASSLGQRYEQYF
TGCGCCAGCAGCTTGGGACAGAGGTACGAGCAGTACTTC
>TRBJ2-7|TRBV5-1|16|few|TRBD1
CASSLETGTGGSEQYF
TGCGCCAGCAGCTTAGAGACCGGGACAGGGGGTTCCGAGCAGTACTTC
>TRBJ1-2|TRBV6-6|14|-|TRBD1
CASSLDRTNYGYTF
TGTGCCAGCAGTCTGGACAGGACGAACTATGGCTACACCTTC
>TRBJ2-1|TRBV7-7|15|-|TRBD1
CASSLYPQGIAEQFF
TGTGCTAGCAGCTTATATCCACAGGGGATTGCTGAGCAGTTCTTC
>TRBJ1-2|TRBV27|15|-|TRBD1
CASSPRQGIAYGYTF
TGTGCCAGCAGTCCCCGACAGGGTATCGCCTATGGCTACACCTTC
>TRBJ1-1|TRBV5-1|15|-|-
CASSLNSFMNTEAFF
TGCGCCAGCAGCCTCAACAGTTTCATGAACACTGAAGCTTTCTTT
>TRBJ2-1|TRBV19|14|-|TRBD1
CASSMTGFDNEQFF
TGTGCCAGTAGTATGACAGGGTTCGACAATGAGCAGTTCTTC
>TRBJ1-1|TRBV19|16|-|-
CASSRGDSGGNTEAFF
TGTGCCAGTAGTCGTGGGGATAGCGGTGGGAACACTGAAGCTTTCTTT
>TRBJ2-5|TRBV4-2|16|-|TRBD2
CASSQGTSGAQETQYF
TGTGCCAGCAGCCAAGGGACTAGCGGGGCTCAAGAGACCCAGTACTTC
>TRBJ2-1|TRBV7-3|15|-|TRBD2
CASSLIPSGFNEQFF
TGTGCCAGCAGCTTAATACCTAGCGGATTCAATGAGCAGTTCTTC
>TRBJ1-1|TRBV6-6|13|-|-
CASSATPGAEAFF
TGTGCCAGCAGTGCAACACCCGGGGCTGAAGCTTTCTTT
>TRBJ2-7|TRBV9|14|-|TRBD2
CASSVGASGHEQYF
TGTGCCAGCAGCGTAGGGGCTAGCGGCCACGAGCAGTACTTC
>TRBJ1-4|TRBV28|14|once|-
CASSFSVTNEKLFF
TGTGCCAGCAGTTTCAGCGTGACTAATGAAAAACTGTTTTTT
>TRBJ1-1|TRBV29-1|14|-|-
CSVVMTRGRTEAFF
TGCAGCGTTGTTATGACCAGGGGAAGGACTGAAGCTTTCTTT
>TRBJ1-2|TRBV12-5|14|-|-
CASGSTGRDYGYTF
TGTGCTAGTGGTTCAACAGGACGGGACTATGGCTACACCTTC
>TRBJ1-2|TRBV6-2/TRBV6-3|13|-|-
CASSSLGAYGYTF
TGTGCCAGCAGTTCTTTGGGGGCGTACGGCTACACCTTC
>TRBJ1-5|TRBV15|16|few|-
CATSGAGTLQGQPQHF
TGTGCCACCAGCGGAGCGGGGACCCTACAGGGTCAGCCCCAGCATTTT
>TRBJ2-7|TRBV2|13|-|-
CASKQGQGLEQYF
TGTGCCAGCAAGCAGGGGCAAGGACTCGAGCAGTACTTC
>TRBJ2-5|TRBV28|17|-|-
CASTPRRGGENQETQYF
TGTGCCAGCACCCCCCGAAGGGGGGGAGAAAACCAAGAGACCCAGTACTTC
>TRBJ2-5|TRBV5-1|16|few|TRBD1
CASSRSGQGVGETQYF
TGCGCCAGCAGCCGATCGGGACAGGGGGTGGGAGAGACCCAGTACTTC
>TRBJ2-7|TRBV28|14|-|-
CASSLGPARYEQYF
TGTGCCAGCAGTTTAGGGCCGGCTCGCTACGAGCAGTACTTC
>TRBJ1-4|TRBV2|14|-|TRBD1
CASRGATGTEKLFF
TGTGCCAGCAGGGGTGCGACAGGGACTGAAAAACTGTTTTTT
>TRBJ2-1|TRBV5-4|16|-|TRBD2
CASSLVAGGLRNEQFF
TGTGCCAGCAGCTTGGTAGCGGGGGGGCTACGGAATGAGCAGTTCTTC
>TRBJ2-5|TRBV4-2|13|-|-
CASSQLGRETQYF
TGTGCCAGCAGCCAATTAGGCAGGGAGACCCAGTACTTC
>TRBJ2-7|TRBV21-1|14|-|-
CASSKRQGAYEQYF
TGTGCCAGCAGCAAAAGACAGGGGGCCTACGAGCAGTACTTC
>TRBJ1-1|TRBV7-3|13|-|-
CASSLQGDTEAFF
TGTGCCAGCAGCCTACAGGGCGACACTGAAGCTTTCTTT
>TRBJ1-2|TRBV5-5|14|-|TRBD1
CASSLWDRDYGYTF
TGTGCCAGCAGCTTGTGGGACAGGGACTATGGCTACACCTTC